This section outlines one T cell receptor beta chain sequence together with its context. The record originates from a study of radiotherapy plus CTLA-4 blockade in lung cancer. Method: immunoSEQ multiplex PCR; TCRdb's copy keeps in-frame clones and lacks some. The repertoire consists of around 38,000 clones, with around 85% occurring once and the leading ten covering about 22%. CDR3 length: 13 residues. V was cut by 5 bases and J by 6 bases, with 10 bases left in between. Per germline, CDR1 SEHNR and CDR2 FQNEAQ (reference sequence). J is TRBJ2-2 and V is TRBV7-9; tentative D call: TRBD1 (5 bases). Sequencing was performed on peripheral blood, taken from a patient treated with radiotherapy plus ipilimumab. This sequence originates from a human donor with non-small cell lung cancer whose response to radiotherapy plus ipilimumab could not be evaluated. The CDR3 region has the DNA TGTGCCAGCAGCCCCTTAGGGGCCGGGGAGCTGTTTTTT. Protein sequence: CASSPLGAGELFF.